The 6 T cell receptor beta chains below were found in one sample sequenced in a study of blood T cell repertoires in COVID-19. The method was immunoSEQ multiplex PCR; TCRdb's version includes in-frame clones alone and lacks a portion of them. The table shows approximately 66,000 clones, with about 73% occurring only once. Sequenced: peripheral blood. Source of these receptors: a man aged 60 to 69 with acute or convalescent COVID-19.

This clone was found many times. The chain has TRBV4-2 and TRBJ1-2, with a weak D call TRBD1 (5 bases). V was pared by 0 bases and J by 4 bases, with 18 bases between. Germline assignment: CDR1 LGHNA and CDR2 YNFKEQ. This CDR3 has 17 amino acids. CDR3 sequence reads: CASSQDLLGGASYGYTF. The CDR3 coding sequence is TGTGCCAGCAGCCAAGATTTATTAGGAGGGGCTTCCTATGGCTACACCTTC.

This chain links TRBV10-3 with TRBJ2-3, with 10 bases identical to TRBD1. CDR1 ENHRY and CDR2 SYGVKD come from the germline V gene. There are 17 residues in the CDR3. V shed 7 bases, J shed 2 bases, and the junction held 12 bases outside the gene matches. CDR3 protein: CAIKEDRDRGFTDTQYF. The CDR3 coding sequence is TGTGCCATCAAGGAGGACCGGGACAGGGGATTCACAGATACGCAGTATTTT.

This clone was seen repeatedly, ten times or more. V usage is TRBV10-2 and J usage is TRBJ2-7; 8 nucleotides align to TRBD2. The V gene's germline CDR1 is WSHSY and CDR2 SAAADI. With V trimmed by 3 bases and J by 6 bases, 1 base remained unmatched. The CDR3 is 12 residues long. CDR3 in amino acids: CASSDGGAEQYV. DNA for the CDR3: TGCGCCAGCAGTGACGGGGGGGCCGAGCAGTACGTC.

This clone occurred a few times. This chain connects TRBV27 to TRBJ2-3, with D possibly matching TRBD2 (5 bases). V was pared by 0 bases and J by 8 bases, with 9 bases between. The germline V gene has CDR1 MNHEY and CDR2 SMNVEV (reference sequence). This CDR3 contains 13 residues. CDR3 DNA: TGTGCCAGCAGTTTATCAGTCCGGGGTACGCAGTATTTT. The encoded protein is CASSLSVRGTQYF.

In its sample, this clone was seen once. This chain links TRBV6-5 with TRBJ1-2, with D possibly TRBD1 on 6 matching bases. Germline V lookup: CDR1 MNHEY, CDR2 SVGAGI. The CDR3 has 14 residues. The CDR3 reads CATPGTRELYGYTF. DNA for the CDR3: TGTGCGACCCCCGGGACACGAGAGCTCTATGGCTACACCTTC.

The gene calls are TRBV2 and TRBJ2-1; 9 bases align to TRBD1. Germline V gene lookup returns CDR1 SNHLY and CDR2 FYNNEI. V lost 6 bases, J lost 4 bases, and 7 bases stayed unmatched. This CDR3 has 15 residues. As DNA, the CDR3 is TGTGCCAGCAGGCCCGGGACAGGGTTATACAATGAGCAGTTCTTC. Amino acids: CASRPGTGLYNEQFF.